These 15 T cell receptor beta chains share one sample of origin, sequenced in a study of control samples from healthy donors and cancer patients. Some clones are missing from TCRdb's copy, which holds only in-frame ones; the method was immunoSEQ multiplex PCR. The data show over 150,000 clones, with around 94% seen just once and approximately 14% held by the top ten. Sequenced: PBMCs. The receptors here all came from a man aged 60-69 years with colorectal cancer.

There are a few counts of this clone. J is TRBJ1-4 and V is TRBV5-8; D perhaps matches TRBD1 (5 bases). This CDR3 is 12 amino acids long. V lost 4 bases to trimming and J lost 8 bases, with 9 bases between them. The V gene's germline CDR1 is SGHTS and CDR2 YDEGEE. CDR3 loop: CASSPNREKLFF. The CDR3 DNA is TGTGCCAGCAGCCCCAACAGGGAAAAACTGTTTTTT.

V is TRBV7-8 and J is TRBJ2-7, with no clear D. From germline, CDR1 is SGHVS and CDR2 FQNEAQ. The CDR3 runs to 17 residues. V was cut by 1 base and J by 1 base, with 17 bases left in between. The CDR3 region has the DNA TGTGCCAGCAGCTTAGTAGCACCGTCCCGTGGGTCCTACGAGCAGTACTTC. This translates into CASSLVAPSRGSYEQYF. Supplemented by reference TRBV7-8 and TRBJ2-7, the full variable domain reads GAGVSQSPRYKVAKRGQDVALRCDPISGHVSLFWYQQALGQGPEFLTYFQNEAQLDKSGLPSDRFFAERPEGSVSTLKIQRTQQEDSAVYLCASSLVAPSRGSYEQYFGPGTRLTVT.

CDR3 DNA sequence: TGTGCCATCAGTGAGGCTAGCGGGGGGGTTCTTGAGCAGTTCTTC. This sequence encodes CAISEASGGVLEQFF. V usage is TRBV10-3 and J usage is TRBJ2-1, with TRBD2 matching over 12 bases. Trimming took 2 bases from V and 9 from J; bases not matched to a gene: 5. The germline V gene encodes CDR1 ENHRY and CDR2 SYGVKD. The CDR3 is 15 amino acids.

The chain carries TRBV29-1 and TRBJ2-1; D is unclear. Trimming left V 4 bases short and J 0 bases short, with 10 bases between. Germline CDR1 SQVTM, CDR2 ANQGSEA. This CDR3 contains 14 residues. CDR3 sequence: CSVGYVSSYNEQFF. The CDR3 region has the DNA TGCAGCGTTGGTTACGTGAGCTCCTACAATGAGCAGTTCTTC.

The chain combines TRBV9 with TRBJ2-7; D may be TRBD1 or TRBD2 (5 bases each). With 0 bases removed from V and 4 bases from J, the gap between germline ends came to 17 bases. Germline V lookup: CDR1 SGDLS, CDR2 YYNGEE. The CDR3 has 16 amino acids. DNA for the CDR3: TGTGCCAGCAGCGTAGTCGGAAGGGGAGAGGGGTACGAGCAGTACTTC. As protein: CASSVVGRGEGYEQYF.

Here the CDR3 DNA reads TGTGCCAGCAGCCAGCAGGGGGCGGTCGGGGAGCTGTTTTTT. Protein sequence: CASSQQGAVGELFF. The V gene is TRBV3-1 (or the pseudogene TRBV3-2), the J gene TRBJ2-2, with TRBD1 matching 8 bases. The ends lost 3 bases at V and 7 bases at J; junction bases unmatched: 4. The CDR3 is 14 residues long. Per germline, CDR1 LGHDT and CDR2 YNNKEL (reference sequence).

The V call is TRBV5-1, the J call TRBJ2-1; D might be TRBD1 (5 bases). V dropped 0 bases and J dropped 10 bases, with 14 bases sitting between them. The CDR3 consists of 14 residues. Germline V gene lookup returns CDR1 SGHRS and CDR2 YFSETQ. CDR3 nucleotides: TGCGCCAGCAGCTTGGGGGGCCAGGGTGGGGAGCAGTTCTTC. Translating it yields CASSLGGQGGEQFF.

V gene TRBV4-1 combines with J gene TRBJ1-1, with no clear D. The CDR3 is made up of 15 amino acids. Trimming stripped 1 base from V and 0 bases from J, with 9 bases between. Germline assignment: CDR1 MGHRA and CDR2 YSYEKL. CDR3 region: CASSQVRLMNTEAFF. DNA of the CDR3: TGCGCCAGCAGCCAAGTTAGGCTCATGAACACTGAAGCTTTCTTT.

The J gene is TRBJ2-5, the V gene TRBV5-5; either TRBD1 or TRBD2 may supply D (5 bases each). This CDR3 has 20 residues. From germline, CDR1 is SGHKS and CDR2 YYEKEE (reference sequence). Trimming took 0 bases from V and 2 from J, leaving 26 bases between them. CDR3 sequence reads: CASSLVASFQWGRGQETQYF. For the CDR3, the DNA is TGTGCCAGCAGCTTGGTGGCAAGTTTTCAGTGGGGACGGGGTCAAGAGACCCAGTACTTC.

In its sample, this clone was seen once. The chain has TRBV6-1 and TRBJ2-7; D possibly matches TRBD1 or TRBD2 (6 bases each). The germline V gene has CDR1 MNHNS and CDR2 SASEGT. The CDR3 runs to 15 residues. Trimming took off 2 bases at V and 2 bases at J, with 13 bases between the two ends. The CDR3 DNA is TGTGCCAGCAGTGAAAGGGGGGTAGGAGCCTACGAGCAGTACTTC. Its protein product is CASSERGVGAYEQYF.

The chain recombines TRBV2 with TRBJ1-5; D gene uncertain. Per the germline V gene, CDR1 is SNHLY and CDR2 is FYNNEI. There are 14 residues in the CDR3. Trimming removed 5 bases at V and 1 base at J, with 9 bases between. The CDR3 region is CASSWVESNQPQHF. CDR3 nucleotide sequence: TGTGCCAGCAGTTGGGTGGAAAGCAATCAGCCCCAGCATTTT.

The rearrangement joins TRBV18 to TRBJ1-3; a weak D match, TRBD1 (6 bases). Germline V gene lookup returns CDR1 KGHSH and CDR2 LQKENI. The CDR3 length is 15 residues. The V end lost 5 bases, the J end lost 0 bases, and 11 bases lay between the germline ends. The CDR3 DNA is TGTGCCAGCTCATCGGACAGTAGCTCTGGAAACACCATATATTTT. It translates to CASSSDSSSGNTIYF.

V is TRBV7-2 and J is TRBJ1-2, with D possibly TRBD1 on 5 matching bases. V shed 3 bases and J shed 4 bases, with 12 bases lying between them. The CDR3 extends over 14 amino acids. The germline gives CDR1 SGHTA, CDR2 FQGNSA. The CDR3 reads CASSFSPGPYGYTF. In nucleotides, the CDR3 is TGTGCCAGCAGCTTTTCCCCGGGGCCCTATGGCTACACCTTC.

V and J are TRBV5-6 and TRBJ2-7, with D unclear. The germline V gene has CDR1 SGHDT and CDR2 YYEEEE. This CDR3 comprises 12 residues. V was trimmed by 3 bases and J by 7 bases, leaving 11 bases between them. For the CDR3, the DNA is TGTGCCAGCAGCTCCGGTGGTCGGGAGCAGTACTTC. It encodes CASSSGGREQYF.

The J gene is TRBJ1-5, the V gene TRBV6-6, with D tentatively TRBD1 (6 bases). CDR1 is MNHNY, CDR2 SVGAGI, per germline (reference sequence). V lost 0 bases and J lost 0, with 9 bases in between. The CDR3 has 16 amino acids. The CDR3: CASSYSGQISNQPQHF. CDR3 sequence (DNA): TGTGCCAGCAGTTACTCCGGACAGATTAGCAATCAGCCCCAGCATTTT.